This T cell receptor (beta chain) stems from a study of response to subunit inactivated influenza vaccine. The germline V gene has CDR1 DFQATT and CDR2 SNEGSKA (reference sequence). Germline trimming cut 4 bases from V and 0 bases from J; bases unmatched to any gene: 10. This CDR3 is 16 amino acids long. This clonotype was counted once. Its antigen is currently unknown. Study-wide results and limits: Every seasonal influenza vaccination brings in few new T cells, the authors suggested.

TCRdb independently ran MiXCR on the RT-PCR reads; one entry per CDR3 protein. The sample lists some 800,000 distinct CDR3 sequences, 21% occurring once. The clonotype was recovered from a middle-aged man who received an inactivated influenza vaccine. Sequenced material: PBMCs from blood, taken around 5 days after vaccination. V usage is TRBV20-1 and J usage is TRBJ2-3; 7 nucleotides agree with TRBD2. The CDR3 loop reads CSATRWGGFSTDTQYF. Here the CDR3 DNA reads TGCAGTGCTACTAGGTGGGGGGGTTTTAGCACAGATACGCAGTATTTT.